These 19 T cell receptor beta chains came from one sample sequenced in a study of T cell clones after liver transplantation (dated by TCRdb to between 2019 and 2020). The library was generated by the immunoSEQ multiplex PCR assay. This is the immuneACCESS table as TCRdb keeps it, with only in-frame sequences that have V and J called. A part of the clones is gone; compared with another copy, unresolved V genes explain less than half, and the rest is unexplained. The sample table shows around 70,000 clones, and over 90% are seen once. In total, the top ten clones hold roughly 0.98% of the sample. The specimen was CD4+ T cells from blood, collected about 26 months after liver transplant. The receptors were gathered from a human patient who received a liver transplant. Following transplantation, part of the T cell population may be supplied by the graft donor rather than the patient.

The chain combines TRBV28 with TRBJ1-3; D ambiguous. CDR3 size: 15 residues. Trimming removed 2 bases from V and 7 bases from J, with 15 bases in between. The germline V gene has CDR1 MDHEN and CDR2 SYDVKM. The CDR3 loop reads CASSLDALARNTIYF. The CDR3 bases are TGTGCCAGCAGTTTAGACGCACTGGCCCGGAACACCATATATTTT.

V is TRBV27 and J is TRBJ1-5; a weak D match, TRBD1 (5 bases). This CDR3 is built from 19 residues. V was cut by 6 bases and J by 0 bases, with 24 bases left in between. The germline CDR1 and CDR2 sequences are MNHEY and SMNVEV (reference sequence). The CDR3 loop is CASSLKPPGHFASNQPQHF. In DNA, the CDR3 is TGTGCCAGCAGCCTAAAACCGCCGGGGCACTTTGCTAGCAATCAGCCCCAGCATTTT.

CDR3 protein: CASSMPSRQRTSGRSNEQFF. For the CDR3, the DNA is TGTGCCAGTAGTATGCCCAGCCGGCAGCGGACTAGCGGGAGGTCCAATGAGCAGTTCTTC. V is TRBV19 and J is TRBJ2-1; 14 positions match TRBD2. This CDR3 comprises 20 residues. From germline, CDR1 is LNHDA and CDR2 SQIVND (reference sequence). V was pared by 3 bases and J by 6 bases, with 16 bases of the junction left unmatched.

The J gene is TRBJ2-5, the V gene TRBV7-2; 10 nucleotides agree with TRBD1. The CDR3 has 16 amino acids. V shed 4 bases, J shed 5 bases, and the junction held 10 bases outside the gene matches. In germline, CDR1 is SGHTA, CDR2 FQGNSA. The CDR3 sequence is CASSSSSGTGEETQYF. The CDR3 DNA reads TGTGCCAGCAGCTCAAGCTCCGGGACAGGGGAGGAGACCCAGTACTTC.

The chain uses TRBV5-5 and TRBJ2-1; 8 bases fit TRBD2. Germline CDR1 SGHKS, CDR2 YYEKEE (reference sequence). There are 11 residues in the CDR3. Trimming at V came to 4 bases and at J to 12 bases, leaving 3 bases not matched to a gene. CDR3 DNA: TGTGCCAGCAGCCTAGCGGGCCCGCAGTTCTTC. Encoded protein: CASSLAGPQFF.

The chain uses TRBV6-4 and TRBJ1-1; the match to TRBD1 covers 7 bases. The length of the CDR3 is 15 residues. Germline CDR1 and CDR2: MRHNA and SNTAGT. V lost 6 bases, J lost 5 bases, and 12 bases stayed unmatched. Here the CDR3 reads CASRIEGGAGTEAFF. DNA of the CDR3: TGTGCCAGCAGAATCGAAGGGGGCGCGGGAACTGAAGCTTTCTTT.

The V gene is TRBV6-6, the J gene TRBJ2-7; D possibly corresponds to TRBD2 (6 bases). The V end was cut by 5 bases, the J end by 5 bases, with 19 bases between. CDR1 is MNHNY, CDR2 SVGAGI, per germline (reference sequence). This CDR3 comprises 15 residues. CDR3 residues: CASSRRGGPSDEQYF. The CDR3 DNA follows: TGTGCCAGCAGTCGGCGAGGAGGGCCGTCGGACGAGCAGTACTTC.

This chain uses TRBV5-1 with TRBJ2-3, with no clear D. CDR1 SGHRS and CDR2 YFSETQ come from the germline V gene. V was clipped by 1 base and J by 1 base, with 7 bases between them. The CDR3 loop spans 14 amino acids. CDR3: CASSLSGGTDTQYF. Here the CDR3 DNA reads TGCGCCAGCAGCTTGTCCGGAGGCACAGATACGCAGTATTTT.

This clone was detected only once. This sequence joins TRBV29-1 and TRBJ1-2; tentatively, D is TRBD1 (5 bases). This CDR3 is built from 11 residues. Germline V gene data show CDR1 as SQVTM and CDR2 as ANQGSEA. V was shortened by 8 bases and J by 6 bases, with 13 bases between the two germline ends. The CDR3 bases are TGCAGCACGGGGGAAGTAGATGGCTACACCTTC. Protein sequence: CSTGEVDGYTF. Complete variable domain (other parts from reference TRBV29-1 and TRBJ1-2): SAVISQKPSRDICQRGTSLTIQCQVDSQVTMMFWYRQQPGQSLTLIATANQGSEATYESGFVIDKFPISRPNLTFSTLTVSNMSPEDSSIYLCSTGEVDGYTFGSGTRLTVV.

This chain links TRBV7-9 with TRBJ2-5, with TRBD1 matching over 7 bases. The V and J ends lost 6 bases and 2 bases, in that order; junction bases with no gene match: 6. Germline V gene lookup returns CDR1 SEHNR and CDR2 FQNEAQ (reference sequence). The CDR3 has 14 residues. CDR3 protein: CASRSGTAQETQYF. The DNA for the CDR3 is TGTGCCAGCAGATCCGGGACAGCACAAGAGACCCAGTACTTC.

The rearrangement uses TRBV2 and TRBJ1-4; 9 nucleotides match TRBD1. CDR1 is SNHLY, CDR2 FYNNEI, per germline. With 7 bases clipped from V and 4 bases from J, the junction kept 16 bases outside the gene matches. CDR3 length equals 18 residues. The CDR3 DNA is TGTGCCAGCACCGCTGACAGGGGGATTGCCCAAAATAATGAAAAACTGTTTTTT. This sequence encodes CASTADRGIAQNNEKLFF.

This clone was seen a few times. The rearrangement uses TRBV7-9 and TRBJ1-5; D is uncertain. The CDR3 is 13 amino acids. Per the germline V gene, CDR1 is SEHNR and CDR2 is FQNEAQ (reference sequence). V shed 3 bases and J shed 7 bases, with 10 bases lying between them. The CDR3 DNA sequence: TGTGCCAGCAGCTTTGTAGCGGGCCAGCCCCAGCATTTT. Its protein is CASSFVAGQPQHF. The full variable domain, completed using reference TRBV7-9 and TRBJ1-5, is DTGVSQNPRHKITKRGQNVTFRCDPISEHNRLYWYRQTLGQGPEFLTYFQNEAQLEKSRLLSDRFSAERPKGSFSTLEIQRTEQGDSAMYLCASSFVAGQPQHFGDGTRLSIL.

This chain connects TRBV7-3 to TRBJ2-1, with 12 positions matching TRBD2. Germline CDR1 is SGHTA and CDR2 is FQGTGA. The CDR3 has 14 residues. With V trimmed by 5 bases and J by 7 bases, 3 bases remained unmatched. Written as DNA, the CDR3 is TGTGCCAGCAGCATAGGACTAGCGGGGAATGAGCAGTTCTTC. It encodes CASSIGLAGNEQFF.

The chain employs TRBV4-2 and TRBJ2-2; 9 bases fit TRBD1. The ends lost 3 bases at V and 5 bases at J; junction bases unmatched: 10. From germline, CDR1 is LGHNA and CDR2 YNFKEQ. This CDR3 is 17 amino acids long. CDR3 in amino acids: CASSQAGQGRLTGELFF. DNA of the CDR3: TGTGCCAGCAGCCAGGCGGGACAGGGACGGTTAACCGGGGAGCTGTTTTTT.

V is TRBV28 and J is TRBJ1-3, with TRBD1 as a possible D gene (5 bases). V lost 7 bases to trimming and J lost 0 bases, with 22 bases between them. There are 18 residues in the CDR3. Germline V gives CDR1 MDHEN, CDR2 SYDVKM. The CDR3 is CASTLVSPKGSSGNTIYF. CDR3 bases: TGTGCCAGCACCCTCGTCTCCCCAAAGGGGAGCTCTGGAAACACCATATATTTT. The full variable domain, completed using reference TRBV28 and TRBJ1-3, is DVKVTQSSRYLVKRTGEKVFLECVQDMDHENMFWYRQDPGLGLRLIYFSYDVKMKEKGDIPEGYSVSREKKERFSLILESASTNQTSMYLCASTLVSPKGSSGNTIYFGEGSWLTVV.

The chain is built from TRBV13 and TRBJ2-3, with a tentative D call TRBD2 (6 bases). CDR3 size: 15 residues. Trimming left V 0 bases short and J 3 bases short, with 10 bases between. The germline V gene encodes CDR1 PRHDT and CDR2 FYEKMQ (reference sequence). This CDR3 is CASSLGLAMTDTQYF. Here the CDR3 DNA reads TGTGCCAGCAGCTTAGGGCTAGCGATGACAGATACGCAGTATTTT.

This rearrangement joins TRBV2 to TRBJ2-3; unclear D gene. With 4 bases removed from V and 6 bases from J, the gap between germline ends came to 8 bases. The CDR3 is 12 amino acids. The V gene's germline CDR1 is SNHLY and CDR2 FYNNEI. The CDR3 reads CASSGVTDTQYF. CDR3 nucleotides: TGTGCCAGCAGTGGGGTTACCGATACGCAGTATTTT.

The genes are TRBV11-3 and TRBJ2-5; D perhaps matches TRBD1 (5 bases). Trimming took 3 bases from V and 5 from J, leaving 13 bases between them. The germline CDR1 and CDR2 sequences are SGHNT and YENEEA. CDR3 length: 14 amino acids. CDR3 protein: CASSLRQGGETQYF. For the CDR3, the DNA is TGTGCCAGCAGCTTGCGCCAGGGCGGTGAGACCCAGTACTTC.

The CDR3: CASSPPRQGKDQPQHF. The CDR3 bases are TGTGCCAGTAGTCCTCCGAGACAGGGGAAGGATCAGCCCCAGCATTTT. The chain links TRBV19 to TRBJ1-5, with 8 nucleotides matching TRBD1. The CDR3 runs to 16 residues. Trimming cost V 5 bases and J 5 bases; bases outside gene matches: 11. CDR1 is LNHDA, CDR2 SQIVND, per germline (reference sequence).